The T cell receptor (beta chain) described here comes from a study of identical twins. This CDR3 is built from 15 residues. CDR1 and CDR2 from the germline V gene are SGHAT and FQNNGV. Trimming shortened V by 7 bases and J by 4 bases, and 19 bases separated the two germline ends. The study, taken as a whole, reports: Out-of-frame sharing of TCR alpha in monozygotic twins was underestimated by models.

Template switching, a step in the protocol, added a universal primer site, and cDNA carried unique molecular identifiers. One entry per CDR3 protein results from TCRdb running MiXCR on the 5' RACE reads. The sample has just under 550,000 distinct CDR3 sequences; about 15% are singletons. Remarks on this clonotype: Its antigen is undetermined.

The same sample was also studied in work on yellow fever vaccine responses in identical twins.

The clonotype was recovered from a young woman in good health. Material: CD4+ T cells sorted from blood. The V call is TRBV11-2, the J call TRBJ1-2; the D gene is possibly TRBD1 (5 bases). CDR3 coding DNA: TGTGCCAGCACCCCAGGTAGGGGTGGTGGCTATGGCTACACCTTC. Amino acid sequence: CASTPGRGGGYGYTF.